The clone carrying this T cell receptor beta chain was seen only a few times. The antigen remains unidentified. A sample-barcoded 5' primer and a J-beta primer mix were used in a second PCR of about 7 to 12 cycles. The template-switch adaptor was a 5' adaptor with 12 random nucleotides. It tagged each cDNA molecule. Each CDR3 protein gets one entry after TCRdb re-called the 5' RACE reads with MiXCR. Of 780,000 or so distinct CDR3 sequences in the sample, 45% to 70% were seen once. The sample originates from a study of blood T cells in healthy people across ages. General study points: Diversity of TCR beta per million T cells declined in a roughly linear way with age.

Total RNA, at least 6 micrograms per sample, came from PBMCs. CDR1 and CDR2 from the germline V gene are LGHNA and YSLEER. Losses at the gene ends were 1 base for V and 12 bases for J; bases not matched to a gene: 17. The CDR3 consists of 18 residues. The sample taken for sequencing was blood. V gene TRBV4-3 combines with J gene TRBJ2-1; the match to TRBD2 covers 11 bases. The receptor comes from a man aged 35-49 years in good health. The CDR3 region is CASSQVGSGTSGPGGQFF. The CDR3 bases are TGCGCCAGCAGCCAAGTAGGATCCGGGACTAGCGGCCCCGGCGGGCAGTTCTTC.